This TCR beta chain was captured by sequencing in a study of regulatory T cells in long-lasting Graves disease. Study background: Treatment with antithyroid drugs for over 5 years, together with positive TSH receptor antibodies, meant persistent Graves' disease.

Library construction for TCR beta used iRepertoire HTBI primers and Arm-PCR of CDR3 regions. TCRdb used MiXCR to reprocess the multiplex PCR reads, holding one entry per CDR3 protein. The profile covers roughly 500,000 distinct CDR3 sequences, with approximately 23% appearing a single time and about an eighth taken by the ten largest. Study results and caveats: Persistent disease exhibited a predilection for TRBV28, TRBJ1-2 and TRBJ2-5. More public clonotypes were shared by persistent patients (about 3,000) than by new patients (approximately 1,000). Persistent Graves' patients showed a TCR diversity that was lower than that of newly diagnosed ones.

Indicated time point: persistent/refractory GD, antithyroid drugs over 5 years with positive TRAb. With RNA extracted from PBMCs as input, the TCR library was made. The CDR3 consists of 13 residues. The ends were cut back, 11 bases at V and 5 bases at J, with 15 bases in the middle. CDR1 MDHEN and CDR2 SYDVKM come from the germline V gene. As regards this clonotype: The antigen remains unidentified. A much larger clone differs from this one at a single base, so this may be a read error.

The sequence derives from a female donor with Graves disease. Material: peripheral blood mononuclear cells (PBMCs), obtained when the disease was refractory, from a patient treated with antithyroid drugs. The V gene is TRBV28, the J gene TRBJ2-2; D might be TRBD2 (6 bases). The CDR3 loop reads CACRQSGTGELFF. DNA for the CDR3: TGTGCCTGCCGACAAAGCGGGACCGGGGAGCTGTTTTTT.